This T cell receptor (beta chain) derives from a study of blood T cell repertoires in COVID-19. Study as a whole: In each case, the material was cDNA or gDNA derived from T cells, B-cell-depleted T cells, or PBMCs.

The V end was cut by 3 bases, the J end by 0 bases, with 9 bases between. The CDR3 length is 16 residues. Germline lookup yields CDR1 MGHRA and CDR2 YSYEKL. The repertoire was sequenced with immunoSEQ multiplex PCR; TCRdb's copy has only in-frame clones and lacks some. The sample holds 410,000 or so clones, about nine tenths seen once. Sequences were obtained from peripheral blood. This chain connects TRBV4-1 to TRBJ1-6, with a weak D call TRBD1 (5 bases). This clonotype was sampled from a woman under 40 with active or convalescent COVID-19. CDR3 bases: TGCGCCAGCAGCCAGCCAGGGTTCTCCTATAATTCACCCCTCCACTTT. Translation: CASSQPGFSYNSPLHF.